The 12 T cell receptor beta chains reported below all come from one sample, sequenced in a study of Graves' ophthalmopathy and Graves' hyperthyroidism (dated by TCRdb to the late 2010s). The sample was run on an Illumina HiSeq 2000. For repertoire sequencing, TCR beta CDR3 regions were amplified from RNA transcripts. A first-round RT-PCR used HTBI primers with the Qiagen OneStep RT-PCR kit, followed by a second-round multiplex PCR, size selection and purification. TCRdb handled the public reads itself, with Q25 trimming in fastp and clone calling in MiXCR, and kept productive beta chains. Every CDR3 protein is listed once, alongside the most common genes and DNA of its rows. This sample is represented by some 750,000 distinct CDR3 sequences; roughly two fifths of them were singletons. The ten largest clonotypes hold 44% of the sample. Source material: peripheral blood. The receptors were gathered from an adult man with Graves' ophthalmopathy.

The DNA of the CDR3 is TGTGCCAGCAGCTTAGTTCAGGGGATGGAGACCCAGTACTTC. It is translated as CASSLVQGMETQYF. The V and J genes are TRBV7-9 and TRBJ2-5; TRBD1 is a possible D gene (6 bases). The CDR3 loop spans 14 amino acids. Germline CDR1 and CDR2: SEHNR and FQNEAQ (reference sequence). V lost 1 base and J 5 bases, leaving 11 bases between the germline ends.

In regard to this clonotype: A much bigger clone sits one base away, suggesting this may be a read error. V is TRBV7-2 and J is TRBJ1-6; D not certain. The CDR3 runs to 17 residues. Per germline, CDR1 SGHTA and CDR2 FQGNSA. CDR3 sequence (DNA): TGTGCCAGCAGCTTAGAGCCACAGAGTCTCGCCAATTCACCCCCCCACTTT. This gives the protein CASSLEPQSLANSPPHF.

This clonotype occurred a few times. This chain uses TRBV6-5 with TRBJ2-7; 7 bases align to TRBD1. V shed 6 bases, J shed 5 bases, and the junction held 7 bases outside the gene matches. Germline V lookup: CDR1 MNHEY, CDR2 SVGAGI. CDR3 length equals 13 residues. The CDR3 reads CASSRQGPHEQYF. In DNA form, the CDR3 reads TGTGCCAGCAGCCGACAGGGTCCCCACGAGCAGTACTTC.

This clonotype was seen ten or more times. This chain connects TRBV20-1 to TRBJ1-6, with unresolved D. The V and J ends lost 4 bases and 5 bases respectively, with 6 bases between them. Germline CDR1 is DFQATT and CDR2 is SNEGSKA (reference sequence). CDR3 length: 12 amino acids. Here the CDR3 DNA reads TGCAGTGCTACCGACCATAATTCACCCCTCCACTTT. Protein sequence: CSATDHNSPLHF.

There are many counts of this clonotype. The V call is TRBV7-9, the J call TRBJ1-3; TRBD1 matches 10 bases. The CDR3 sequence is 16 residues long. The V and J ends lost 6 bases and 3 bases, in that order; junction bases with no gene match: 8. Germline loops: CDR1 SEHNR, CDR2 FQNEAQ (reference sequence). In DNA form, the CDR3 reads TGTGCCAGCAGATCGGGGACAGGGGTTGATGGAAACACCATATATTTT. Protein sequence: CASRSGTGVDGNTIYF.

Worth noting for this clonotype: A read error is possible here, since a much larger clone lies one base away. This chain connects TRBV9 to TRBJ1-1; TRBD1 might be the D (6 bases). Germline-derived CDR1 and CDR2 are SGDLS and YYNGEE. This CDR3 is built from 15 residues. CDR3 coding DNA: TGTGCCAGCAGCGTAGCGCGGACAGCGAACACTGAAGCTTCCTTT. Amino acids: CASSVARTANTEASF. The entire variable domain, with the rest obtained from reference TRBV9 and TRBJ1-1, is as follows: DSGVTQTPKHLITATGQRVTLRCSPRSGDLSVYWYQQSLDQGLQFLIQYYNGEERAKGNILERFSAQQFPDLHSELNLSSLELGDSALYFCASSVARTANTEASFGQGTRLTVV.

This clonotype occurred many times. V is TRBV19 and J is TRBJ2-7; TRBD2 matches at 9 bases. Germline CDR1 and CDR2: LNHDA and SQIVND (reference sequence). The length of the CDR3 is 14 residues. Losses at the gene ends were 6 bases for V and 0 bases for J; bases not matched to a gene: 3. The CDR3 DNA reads TGTGCCAGTAGGCTAGCGGGAACCTCCTACGAGCAGTACTTC. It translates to CASRLAGTSYEQYF.

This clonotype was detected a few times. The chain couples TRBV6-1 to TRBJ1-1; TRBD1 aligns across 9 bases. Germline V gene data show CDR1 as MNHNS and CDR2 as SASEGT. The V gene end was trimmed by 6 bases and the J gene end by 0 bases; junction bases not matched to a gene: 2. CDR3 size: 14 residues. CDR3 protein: CASSHRGLNTEAFF. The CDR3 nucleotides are TGTGCCAGCAGCCACAGGGGGCTGAACACTGAAGCTTTCTTT.

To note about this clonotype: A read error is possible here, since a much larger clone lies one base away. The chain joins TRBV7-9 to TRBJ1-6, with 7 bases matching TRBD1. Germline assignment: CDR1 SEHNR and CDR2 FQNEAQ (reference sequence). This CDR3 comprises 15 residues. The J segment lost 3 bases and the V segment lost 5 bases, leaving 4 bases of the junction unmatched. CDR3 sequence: CASSPQGIYNSPLHF. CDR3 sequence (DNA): TGTGCCAGCAGCCCACAGGGGATCTATAATTCACCCCTCCACTTT.

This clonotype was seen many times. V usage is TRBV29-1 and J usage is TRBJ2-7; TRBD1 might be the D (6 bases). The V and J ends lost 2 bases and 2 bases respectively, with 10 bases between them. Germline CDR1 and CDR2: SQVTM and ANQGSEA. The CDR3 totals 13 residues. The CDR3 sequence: CSVEFGQPYEQYF. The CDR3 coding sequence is TGCAGCGTTGAATTCGGACAGCCCTACGAGCAGTACTTC.

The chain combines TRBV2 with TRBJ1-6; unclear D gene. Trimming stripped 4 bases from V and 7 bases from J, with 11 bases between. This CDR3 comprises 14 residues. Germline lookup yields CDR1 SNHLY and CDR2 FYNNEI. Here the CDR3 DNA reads TGTGCCAGCAGTGTCCAGGCGCCCAATTCACCCCTCCACTTT. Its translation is CASSVQAPNSPLHF.

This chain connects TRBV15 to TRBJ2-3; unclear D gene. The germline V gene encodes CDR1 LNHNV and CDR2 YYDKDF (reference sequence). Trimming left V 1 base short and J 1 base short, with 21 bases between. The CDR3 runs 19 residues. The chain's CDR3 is CATSRGPGIRIGRTDTQYF. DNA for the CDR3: TGTGCCACCAGCAGAGGTCCTGGTATTCGGATCGGGCGCACAGATACGCAGTATTTT. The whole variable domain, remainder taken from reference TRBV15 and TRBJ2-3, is DAMVIQNPRYQVTQFGKPVTLSCSQTLNHNVMYWYQQKSSQAPKLLFHYYDKDFNNEADTPDNFQSRRPNTSFCFLDIRSPGLGDTAMYLCATSRGPGIRIGRTDTQYFGPGTRLTVL.